These 14 T cell receptor beta chains came from one sample sequenced in a study of cytomegalovirus exposure and HLA in healthy donors. Repertoires were generated with immunoSEQ multiplex PCR, while TCRdb's copy carries only in-frame clones and drops some. The data contain about 65,000 clones, around 96% of them seen just once; the ten biggest clones take up around 4.5%. The sequencing sample was made of PBMCs. Every receptor here comes from a man between 18 and 29 years old in good health and CMV-seropositive.

For the CDR3, the DNA is TGTGCCAGCAGTTTATTAGGGACAGGGAGAGTTGAAGCTTTCTTT. It codes for CASSLLGTGRVEAFF. The chain carries TRBV27 and TRBJ1-1, with TRBD1 matching over 9 bases. The CDR3 is 15 residues long. CDR1 is MNHEY and CDR2 is SMNVEV in the germline V gene (reference sequence). The ends lost 1 base at V and 7 bases at J; junction bases unmatched: 7.

V usage is TRBV7-9 and J usage is TRBJ2-3; TRBD2 matches 10 bases. V trimming: 1 base; J trimming: 10 bases; junction bases outside the gene matches: 11. The CDR3 covers 16 residues. Germline values: CDR1 SEHNR, CDR2 FQNEAQ (reference sequence). CDR3 in DNA: TGTGCCAGCAGCTTAGGTTCTAGCGGGGGATATGCGGCGCAGTATTTT. It yields the protein CASSLGSSGGYAAQYF.

The chain links TRBV11-1 to TRBJ1-1; tentative D call: TRBD1 (6 bases). The CDR3 has 14 amino acids. Trimming removed 4 bases from V and 7 bases from J, with 16 bases in between. Germline lookup yields CDR1 SGHAT and CDR2 FQDESV (reference sequence). The CDR3 coding sequence is TGTGCCAGCAGCTACCGGGACACCGGTGATGAAGCTTTCTTT. The encoded protein is CASSYRDTGDEAFF.

V is TRBV29-1 and J is TRBJ2-7; D gene unclear. This CDR3 region has 13 residues. Trimming cost V 4 bases and J 3 bases, with 13 bases left between them. Germline CDR1 is SQVTM and CDR2 is ANQGSEA. The CDR3 coding sequence is TGCAGCGTTGCCGCCGCGACAAACTACGAGCAGTACTTC. Translation: CSVAAATNYEQYF.

V and J are TRBV6-6 and TRBJ1-2, with 9 bases lining up with TRBD1. Losses at the gene ends were 4 bases for V and 6 bases for J; bases not matched to a gene: 9. This CDR3 has 15 amino acids. The germline CDR1 and CDR2 sequences are MNHNY and SVGAGI (reference sequence). CDR3 DNA: TGTGCCAGCAGTTCCTCCGGGACAGGGCCGGATGGCTACACCTTC. Translation: CASSSSGTGPDGYTF.

The V and J genes are TRBV2 and TRBJ2-7, with a tentative D call TRBD2 (6 bases). The CDR3 sequence is 15 residues long. V dropped 8 bases and J dropped 1 base, with 18 bases sitting between them. Germline loops: CDR1 SNHLY, CDR2 FYNNEI. The CDR3 loop reads CASLFGSGPSYEQYF. The CDR3 DNA reads TGTGCCAGCTTGTTCGGGAGCGGCCCATCCTACGAGCAGTACTTC.

This rearrangement joins TRBV30 to TRBJ1-4; D perhaps matches TRBD1 (6 bases). V dropped 5 bases and J dropped 8 bases, with 21 bases sitting between them. In germline, CDR1 is GTSNPN, CDR2 SVGIG (reference sequence). This CDR3 is 15 amino acids long. CDR3 bases: TGTGCCTGGGTCCGCCCAGGGGCCGTACACGAAAAACTGTTTTTT. Translating gives CAWVRPGAVHEKLFF.

The rearrangement joins TRBV19 to TRBJ2-7; D perhaps matches TRBD2 (5 bases). This CDR3 contains 13 residues. The germline V gene has CDR1 LNHDA and CDR2 SQIVND (reference sequence). The germline V and J ends were trimmed by 8 bases and 3 bases, with 14 bases remaining between them. The CDR3 here is CASSVRESYEQYF. Here the CDR3 DNA reads TGTGCCAGTTCCGTCCGGGAAAGCTACGAGCAGTACTTC.

The chain carries TRBV7-2 and TRBJ2-1; tentative D call: TRBD1 (5 bases). The length of the CDR3 is 14 residues. Germline V gene sequence: CDR1 SGHTA, CDR2 FQGNSA. Trimming took 2 bases from V and 2 from J, leaving 7 bases between them. The CDR3 sequence: CASSLRGPYNEQFF. CDR3 sequence (DNA): TGTGCCAGCAGCTTAAGGGGTCCCTACAATGAGCAGTTCTTC.

The chain uses TRBV5-1 and TRBJ2-3; D is unclear. From germline, CDR1 is SGHRS and CDR2 YFSETQ. With 5 bases removed from V and 0 bases from J, the gap between germline ends came to 10 bases. The CDR3 loop spans 14 amino acids. Here the CDR3 DNA reads TGCGCCAGCAGTAGGTCCAGGAGCACAGATACGCAGTATTTT. This codes for CASSRSRSTDTQYF.

The gene calls are TRBV7-3 and TRBJ2-3; the D gene is possibly TRBD2 (5 bases). With 5 bases removed from V and 6 bases from J, the gap between germline ends came to 18 bases. Per the germline V gene, CDR1 is SGHTA and CDR2 is FQGTGA. The CDR3 length is 15 residues. CDR3 sequence (DNA): TGTGCCAGCAGCCACGGGCGGGCCTCCCAGGATACGCAGTATTTT. Translated: CASSHGRASQDTQYF.

This chain joins TRBV19 and TRBJ1-1; D is perhaps TRBD1 (5 bases). CDR3 length equals 16 residues. Trimming removed 0 bases at V and 0 bases at J, with 11 bases between. Germline loops: CDR1 LNHDA, CDR2 SQIVND (reference sequence). The CDR3 region has the DNA TGTGCCAGTAGTATAGATAGGACACTTATGAACACTGAAGCTTTCTTT. Residues: CASSIDRTLMNTEAFF.

The rearrangement links TRBV18 to TRBJ2-5; perhaps TRBD1 as D (6 bases). Trimming pared 3 bases from V and 0 bases from J, leaving 8 bases between. From germline, CDR1 is KGHSH and CDR2 LQKENI. This CDR3 region has 14 residues. The chain's CDR3 is CASSPRQDQETQYF. As DNA, the CDR3 is TGTGCCAGCTCACCTAGACAGGACCAAGAGACCCAGTACTTC.

The chain uses TRBV18 and TRBJ1-1; D remains ambiguous. The CDR3 is 13 residues long. Trimming removed 0 bases at V and 3 bases at J, with 5 bases between. From germline, CDR1 is KGHSH and CDR2 LQKENI. The CDR3 region has the DNA TGTGCCAGCTCACCACCGTCCGACACTGAAGCTTTCTTT. Protein product: CASSPPSDTEAFF. Complete variable domain (other parts from reference TRBV18 and TRBJ1-1): NAGVMQNPRHLVRRRGQEARLRCSPMKGHSHVYWYRQLPEEGLKFMVYLQKENIIDESGMPKERFSAEFPKEGPSILRIQQVVRGDSAAYFCASSPPSDTEAFFGQGTRLTVV.